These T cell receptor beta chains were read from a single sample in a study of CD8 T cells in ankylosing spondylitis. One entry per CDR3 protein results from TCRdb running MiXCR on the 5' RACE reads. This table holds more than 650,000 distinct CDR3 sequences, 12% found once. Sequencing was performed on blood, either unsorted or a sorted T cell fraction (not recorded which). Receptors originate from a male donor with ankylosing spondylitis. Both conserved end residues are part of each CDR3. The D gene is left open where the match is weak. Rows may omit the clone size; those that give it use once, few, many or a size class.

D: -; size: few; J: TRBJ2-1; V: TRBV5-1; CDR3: CASSVGGYGYNEQFF; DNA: TGCGCCAGCAGCGTGGGGGGCTATGGCTACAATGAGCAGTTCTTC
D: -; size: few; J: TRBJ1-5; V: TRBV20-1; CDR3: CSARDLRHYSNQPQHF; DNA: TGCAGTGCTAGAGATCTACGGCACTATAGCAATCAGCCCCAGCATTTT
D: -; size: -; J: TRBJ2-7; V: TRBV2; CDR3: CASIGGGQQYEQYF; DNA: TGTGCCAGCATAGGAGGGGGGCAGCAGTACGAGCAGTACTTC
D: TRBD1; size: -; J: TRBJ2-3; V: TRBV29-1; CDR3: CSATEGATDTQYF; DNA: TGCAGCGCTACCGAGGGGGCGACAGATACGCAGTATTTT
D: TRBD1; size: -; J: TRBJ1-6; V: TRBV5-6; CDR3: CASRSGTGFYNSPLHF; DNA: TGTGCCAGCAGATCCGGGACAGGGTTCTATAATTCACCCCTCCACTTT
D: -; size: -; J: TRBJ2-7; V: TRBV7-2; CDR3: CASSYKGYEQYF; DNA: TGTGCCAGCAGCTATAAGGGTTACGAGCAGTACTTC
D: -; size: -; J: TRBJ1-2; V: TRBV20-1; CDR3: CSARKEKLNYGYTF; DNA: TGCAGTGCTAGAAAGGAGAAGTTAAACTATGGCTACACCTTC
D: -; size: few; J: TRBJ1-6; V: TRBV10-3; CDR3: CAIRRSGSPLHF; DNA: TGTGCCATCAGGCGCAGTGGTTCACCCCTCCACTTT
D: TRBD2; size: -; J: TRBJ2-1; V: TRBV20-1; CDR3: CSARVLAGEQFF; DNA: TGCAGTGCTAGAGTCCTAGCGGGGGAGCAGTTCTTC
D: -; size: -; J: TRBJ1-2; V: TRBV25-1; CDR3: CASSESGRGGRGYTF; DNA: TGTGCCAGCAGTGAATCGGGCAGGGGCGGACGTGGCTACACCTTC
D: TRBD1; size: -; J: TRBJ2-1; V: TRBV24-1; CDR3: CATSGTGGAYNEQFF; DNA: TGTGCCACCAGTGGGACAGGGGGCGCCTACAATGAGCAGTTCTTC
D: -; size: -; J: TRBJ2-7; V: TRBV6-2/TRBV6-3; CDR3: CASSWGPYEQYF; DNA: TGTGCCAGTAGCTGGGGACCCTACGAGCAGTACTTC
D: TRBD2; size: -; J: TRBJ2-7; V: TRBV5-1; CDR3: CASSLNPSGARPSYEQYF; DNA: TGCGCCAGCAGCTTGAATCCTAGCGGGGCCCGACCATCTTACGAGCAGTACTTC
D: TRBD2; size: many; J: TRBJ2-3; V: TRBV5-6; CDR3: CASSRTSGGFTDTQYF; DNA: TGTGCCAGCAGCAGGACTAGCGGGGGGTTCACAGATACGCAGTATTTT
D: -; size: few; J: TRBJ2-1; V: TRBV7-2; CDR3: CASSLDLDQEQFF; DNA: TGTGCCAGCAGCTTAGACCTAGATCAGGAGCAGTTCTTC
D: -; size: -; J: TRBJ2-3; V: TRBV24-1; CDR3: CATSIGSSTDTQYF; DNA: TGTGCCACCAGTATTGGGTCTAGCACAGATACGCAGTATTTT
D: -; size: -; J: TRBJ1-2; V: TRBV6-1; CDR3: CASSPGRMNYGYTF; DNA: TGTGCCAGCAGCCCCGGACGGATGAACTATGGCTACACCTTC
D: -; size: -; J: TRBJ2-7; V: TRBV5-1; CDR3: CASSLTGFDEQYF; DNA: TGCGCCAGCAGCTTGACAGGGTTCGACGAGCAGTACTTC
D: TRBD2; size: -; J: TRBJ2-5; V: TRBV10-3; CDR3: CATQDRLAGEERETQYF; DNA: TGTGCCACCCAAGATAGACTAGCGGGAGAAGAGAGAGAGACCCAGTACTTC
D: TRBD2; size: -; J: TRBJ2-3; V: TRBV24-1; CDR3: CATSDSRSGRTTDTQYF; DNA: TGTGCCACCAGTGATTCAAGGAGCGGGAGGACCACAGATACGCAGTATTTT
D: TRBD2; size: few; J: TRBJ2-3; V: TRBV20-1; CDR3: CSARAPFTSGGTDTQYF; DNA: TGCAGTGCTAGAGCCCCCTTTACTAGCGGGGGCACAGATACGCAGTATTTT
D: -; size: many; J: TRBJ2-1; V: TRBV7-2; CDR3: CASSLAVANNEQFF; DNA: TGTGCCAGCAGCTTAGCCGTGGCGAATAATGAGCAGTTCTTC
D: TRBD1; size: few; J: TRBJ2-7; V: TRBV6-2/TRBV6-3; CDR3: CASSTSTGWGYEQYF; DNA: TGTGCCAGCAGTACCTCGACAGGGTGGGGATACGAGCAGTACTTC
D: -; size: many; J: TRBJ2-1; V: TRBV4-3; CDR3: CASSQDRPREQFF; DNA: TGCGCCAGCAGCCAAGATCGCCCCAGGGAGCAGTTCTTC
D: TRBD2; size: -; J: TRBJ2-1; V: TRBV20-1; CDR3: CSARPTFGLARYNEQFF; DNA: TGCAGTGCTAGACCTACATTCGGACTAGCGCGATACAATGAGCAGTTCTTC
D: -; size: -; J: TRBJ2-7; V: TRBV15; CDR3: CATSRGETYEQYF; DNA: TGTGCCACCAGCAGGGGCGAGACCTACGAGCAGTACTTC
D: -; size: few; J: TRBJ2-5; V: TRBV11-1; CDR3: CASSLGRWSVTSSQETQYF; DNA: TGTGCCAGCAGCTTAGGTAGATGGTCGGTAACGTCAAGCCAAGAGACCCAGTACTTC
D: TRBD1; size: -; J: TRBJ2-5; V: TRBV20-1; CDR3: CSALNQGAWETQYF; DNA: TGCAGTGCCTTGAACCAGGGGGCGTGGGAGACCCAGTACTTC
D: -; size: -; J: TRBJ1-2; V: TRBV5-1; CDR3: CASSLSAGRTNYGYTF; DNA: TGCGCCAGCAGCTTGTCGGCGGGCAGGACGAACTATGGCTACACCTTC
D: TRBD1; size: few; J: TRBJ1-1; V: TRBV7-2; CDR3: CASSFRTGVHQAFF; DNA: TGTGCCAGCAGCTTCAGGACAGGGGTTCACCAAGCTTTCTTT
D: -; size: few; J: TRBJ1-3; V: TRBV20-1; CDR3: CSASPGPYSGNTIYF; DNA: TGCAGTGCTAGCCCGGGGCCCTACTCTGGAAACACCATATATTTT
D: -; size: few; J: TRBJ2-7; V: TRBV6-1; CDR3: CASSDPPFYEQYF; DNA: TGTGCCAGCAGTGATCCCCCTTTCTACGAGCAGTACTTC
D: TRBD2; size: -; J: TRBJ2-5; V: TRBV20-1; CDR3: CSVGGTSKETQYF; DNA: TGCAGTGTGGGTGGGACTAGCAAAGAGACCCAGTACTTC
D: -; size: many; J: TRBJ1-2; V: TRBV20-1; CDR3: CSASKPPAGYGYTF; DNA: TGCAGTGCTAGTAAGCCACCGGCCGGCTATGGCTACACCTTC
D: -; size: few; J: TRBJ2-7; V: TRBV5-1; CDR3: CASSVTGFDEQYF; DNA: TGCGCCAGCAGCGTCACAGGGTTCGACGAGCAGTACTTC
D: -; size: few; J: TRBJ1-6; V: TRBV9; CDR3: CASSVAQNSPLHF; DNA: TGTGCCAGCAGCGTAGCTCAGAATTCACCCCTCCACTTT
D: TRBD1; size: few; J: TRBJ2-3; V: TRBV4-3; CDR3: CASSQSQGAGTQYF; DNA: TGCGCCAGCAGCCAATCCCAGGGGGCAGGTACGCAGTATTTT
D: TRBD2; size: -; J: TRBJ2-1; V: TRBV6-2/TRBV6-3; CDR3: CASTRPGGVGRERSYEQFF; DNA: TGTGCCAGCACCAGACCTGGGGGGGTGGGGCGGGAGCGCAGCTATGAGCAGTTCTTC
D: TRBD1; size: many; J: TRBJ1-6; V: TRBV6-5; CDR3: CASSSGTGYSPLHF; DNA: TGTGCCAGCAGTTCCGGGACAGGGTATTCACCCCTCCACTTT
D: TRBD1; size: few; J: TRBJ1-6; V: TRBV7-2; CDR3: CASSLSGGQNSPLHF; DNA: TGTGCCAGCAGCTTATCAGGGGGTCAGAATTCACCCCTCCACTTT
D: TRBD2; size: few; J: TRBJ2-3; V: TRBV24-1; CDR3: CATSAPTSARMDTQYF; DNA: TGTGCCACCAGTGCCCCGACTAGCGCGAGAATGGATACGCAGTATTTT
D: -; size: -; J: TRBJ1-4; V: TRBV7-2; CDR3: CAAGEVSEKLFF; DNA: TGTGCCGCAGGGGAAGTAAGCGAAAAACTGTTTTTT
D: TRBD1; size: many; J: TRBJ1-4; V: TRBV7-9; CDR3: CASSFSGGREKLFF; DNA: TGTGCCAGCAGCTTTTCAGGGGGACGTGAAAAACTGTTTTTT
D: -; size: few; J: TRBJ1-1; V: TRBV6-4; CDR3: CASSDSHSGEAFF; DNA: TGTGCCAGCAGTGACTCGCATTCAGGTGAAGCTTTCTTT
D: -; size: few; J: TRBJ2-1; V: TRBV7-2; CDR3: CASSLRNNEQFF; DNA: TGTGCCAGCAGCTTAAGGAACAATGAGCAGTTCTTC
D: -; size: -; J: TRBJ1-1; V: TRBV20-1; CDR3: CSARQANTEAFF; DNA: TGCAGTGCTAGACAGGCGAACACTGAAGCTTTCTTT
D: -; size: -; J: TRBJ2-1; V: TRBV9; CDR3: CASSVAYSYNEQFF; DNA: TGTGCCAGCAGCGTAGCGTACTCCTACAATGAGCAGTTCTTC
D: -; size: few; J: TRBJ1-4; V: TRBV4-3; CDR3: CASSFYGPGTATNEKLFF; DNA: TGCGCCAGCAGCTTCTACGGTCCGGGAACTGCAACTAATGAAAAACTGTTTTTT
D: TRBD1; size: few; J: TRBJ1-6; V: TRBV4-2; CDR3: CASSQEDRGNSPLHF; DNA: TGTGCCAGCAGCCAAGAAGACAGGGGGAATTCACCCCTCCACTTT
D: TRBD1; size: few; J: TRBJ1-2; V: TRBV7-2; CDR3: CASSLSTGNRYGYTF; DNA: TGTGCCAGCAGCTTATCGACAGGGAACCGCTATGGCTACACCTTC